The rows below give T cell receptor beta chains drawn from one sample of a study of blood T cell repertoires in COVID-19. Generated by immunoSEQ multiplex PCR, the TCRdb table keeps only in-frame clones and is missing some. Of some 150,000 clones listed, approximately 80% are singletons. The sample comprised peripheral blood. The receptors were sampled from a woman aged 45 to 65 with acute or convalescent COVID-19. Both conserved end residues are part of each CDR3. The order of the fields is clone size, D gene, J gene, V gene, CDR3 DNA, CDR3 protein. D genes are given only for firm matches. A clone size is listed for some rows: how often the clone was seen (once, few, many), or a class if it is expanded.

>-|TRBD1|TRBJ1-2|TRBV3-1/TRBV3-2
TGTGCCAGCAGCCCGATTCCCGGGACAGGGTATGGCTACACCTTC
CASSPIPGTGYGYTF
>-|-|TRBJ1-5|TRBV2
TGTGCCAGCAGTGAACCCGGTTATCAGCCCCAGCATTTT
CASSEPGYQPQHF
>-|-|TRBJ2-7|TRBV7-9
TGTGCCAGCAGCTTAGTTCCGGTCTCCTACGAGCAGTACTTC
CASSLVPVSYEQYF
>-|-|TRBJ1-6|TRBV7-9
TGTGCCAGCAGCCCATGGACAGCTAATTCACCCCTCCACTTT
CASSPWTANSPLHF
>-|-|TRBJ1-1|TRBV5-1
TGCGCCAGCAGCCCCCAATCGGGGGGGAGTGAAGCTTTCTTT
CASSPQSGGSEAFF
>-|-|TRBJ1-5|TRBV6-2/TRBV6-3
TGTGCCAGCAGTAAACGGGGGGATTCGCCCCAGCATTTT
CASSKRGDSPQHF
>-|TRBD2|TRBJ2-7|TRBV3-1/TRBV3-2
TGTGCCAGCAGCCGAGGCGGGGGGATAGGCAACTTC
CASSRGGGIGNF
>-|TRBD1|TRBJ1-6|TRBV19
TGTGCCAGTAGTATAGCTACAGGGGCTAACTCACCCCTCCACTTT
CASSIATGANSPLHF
>-|-|TRBJ1-4|TRBV3-1/TRBV3-2
TGTGCCAGCAGCCAAAACCTCCGGGGACTGTTTTTT
CASSQNLRGLFF
>-|TRBD2|TRBJ2-1|TRBV9
TGTGCCAGCAGCGTGAGGGGCAGCGGGGCCTACAATGAGCAGTTCTTC
CASSVRGSGAYNEQFF
>-|TRBD1|TRBJ1-2|TRBV30
TGTGCCTGGGAAGGGACAGCCTATGGCTACACCTTC
CAWEGTAYGYTF
>many|-|TRBJ1-1|TRBV6-5
TGTGCCAGCAGCCTCTCTATAGAATACACTGAAGCTTTCTTT
CASSLSIEYTEAFF
>-|TRBD1|TRBJ1-2|TRBV19
TGTGCCAGTCTTAAGGGGGCGAACTATGGCTACACCTTC
CASLKGANYGYTF